Presented here are 19 T cell receptor beta chains from one specimen sequenced in a study of siplizumab effects on memory and regulatory T cells. TCRdb keeps only in-frame clones here, not all; method: immunoSEQ multiplex PCR. The data hold 99,000 or so clones, with under 95% observed a single time. The sample taken for sequencing was CD4+ T cells sorted from blood. The receptors shown here come from a human donor in good health.

The CDR3 nucleotides are TGCGCCAGCAGCTCACAGGGGTTTACTAATGAAAAACTGTTTTTT. It codes for CASSSQGFTNEKLFF. The chain couples TRBV5-1 to TRBJ1-4; TRBD1 agrees at 7 bases. CDR1 is SGHRS, CDR2 YFSETQ, per germline. Germline trimming cut 3 bases from V and 2 bases from J; bases unmatched to any gene: 4. The CDR3 has 15 amino acids.

V gene TRBV6-6 combines with J gene TRBJ1-1, with no clear D. Germline loops: CDR1 MNHNY, CDR2 SVGAGI (reference sequence). This CDR3 contains 13 residues. The germline V and J ends were trimmed by 6 bases and 14 bases, with 22 bases remaining between them. The CDR3 spells CASSPTAASVEFF. The CDR3 bases are TGTGCCAGCAGCCCCACGGCGGCTTCAGTGGAATTCTTT.

This clone was seen only once. The chain joins TRBV9 to TRBJ2-2, with unresolved D. Germline V CDR1 and CDR2: SGDLS, YYNGEE. The V and J ends lost 0 bases and 3 bases respectively, with 6 bases between them. This CDR3 has 14 amino acids. The CDR3 here is CASSVVVDTGELFF. CDR3 coding DNA: TGTGCCAGCAGCGTAGTGGTGGACACCGGGGAGCTGTTTTTT.

The rearrangement joins TRBV5-1 to TRBJ1-3; TRBD1 agrees at 7 bases. The germline CDR1 and CDR2 sequences are SGHRS and YFSETQ. The CDR3 is 14 residues long. V lost 3 bases to trimming and J lost 4 bases; unmatched junction nucleotides: 4. CDR3 amino acids: CASSSPGQGNTIYF. The CDR3 nucleotides read TGCGCCAGCAGCTCGCCGGGACAGGGAAACACCATATATTTT.

This chain uses TRBV30 with TRBJ1-2; D not certain. The V end was cut by 6 bases, the J end by 4 bases, with 27 bases between. The germline V gene encodes CDR1 GTSNPN and CDR2 SVGIG (reference sequence). CDR3 length: 17 residues. CDR3 loop: CACTPRAGGRNLYGYTF. CDR3 coding DNA: TGTGCCTGTACCCCCCGAGCAGGAGGTAGGAACCTCTATGGCTACACCTTC.

The V gene is TRBV7-2, the J gene TRBJ1-2, with TRBD1 as a possible D gene (5 bases). Germline-derived CDR1 and CDR2 are SGHTA and FQGNSA. Trimming pared 5 bases from V and 7 bases from J, leaving 11 bases between. The CDR3 sequence is 12 residues long. CDR3 protein: CASSAGLGGYTF. CDR3 in DNA: TGTGCCAGCAGCGCAGGGCTGGGTGGCTACACCTTC.

This chain joins TRBV19 and TRBJ2-7; 11 bases map to TRBD1. This CDR3 has 15 residues. J gave up 3 bases and V 4 bases, and 5 bases lay outside the gene matches. Germline CDR1 is LNHDA and CDR2 is SQIVND (reference sequence). For the CDR3, the DNA is TGTGCCAGTAGTAGCTCCGGGACAGGGGGCTACGAGCAGTACTTC. It specifies CASSSSGTGGYEQYF.

This clone was recorded once. CDR3 region: CASSRNWDTEAFF. DNA for the CDR3: TGTGCCAGCAGCCGAAACTGGGACACTGAAGCTTTCTTT. The gene calls are TRBV6-5 and TRBJ1-1; the D is unclear. V was pared by 6 bases and J by 3 bases, with 11 bases between. This CDR3 is 13 amino acids long. Germline CDR1 is MNHEY and CDR2 is SVGAGI.

The chain uses TRBV29-1 and TRBJ1-2; D not resolved. V lost 7 bases and J lost 2, with 11 bases in between. Germline V gene sequence: CDR1 SQVTM, CDR2 ANQGSEA. The CDR3 consists of 12 residues. CDR3 sequence (DNA): TGCAGCGCTCAGCGGACCAACTATGGCTACACCTTC. It translates to CSAQRTNYGYTF. The whole variable domain, filled in from reference TRBV29-1 and TRBJ1-2, reads SAVISQKPSRDICQRGTSLTIQCQVDSQVTMMFWYRQQPGQSLTLIATANQGSEATYESGFVIDKFPISRPNLTFSTLTVSNMSPEDSSIYLCSAQRTNYGYTFGSGTRLTVV.

This chain uses TRBV10-3 with TRBJ1-3, with D unclear. The germline gives CDR1 ENHRY, CDR2 SYGVKD. The germline V and J ends were trimmed by 4 bases and 2 bases, with 6 bases remaining between them. This CDR3 region has 13 residues. The CDR3 loop reads CAISVGTGNTIYF. The CDR3 DNA sequence: TGTGCCATCAGTGTGGGGACTGGAAACACCATATATTTT.

This rearrangement joins TRBV5-1 to TRBJ1-4; D is ambiguous. This CDR3 has 14 amino acids. Trimming cost V 1 base and J 4 bases, with 8 bases left between them. In germline, CDR1 is SGHRS, CDR2 YFSETQ. The CDR3 protein is CASSLNGGNEKLFF. CDR3 bases: TGCGCCAGCAGCTTGAACGGAGGTAATGAAAAACTGTTTTTT.

This sequence joins TRBV9 and TRBJ2-5; D might be TRBD1 or TRBD2, each matching 5 bases. Per the germline V gene, CDR1 is SGDLS and CDR2 is YYNGEE. There are 15 residues in the CDR3. V lost 3 bases to trimming and J lost 4 bases, with 16 bases between them. CDR3 sequence (DNA): TGTGCCAGCAGCGGTGGCCTCGGGGACGGAGAGACCCAGTACTTC. Protein product: CASSGGLGDGETQYF.

The chain carries TRBV7-9 and TRBJ1-2, with D possibly matching TRBD1 (5 bases). The CDR3 consists of 13 residues. From germline, CDR1 is SEHNR and CDR2 FQNEAQ (reference sequence). V lost 2 bases, J lost 8 bases, and 12 bases lay in between. The CDR3 DNA is TGTGCCAGCAGCTTACCAACAGGAACGGGCTACACCTTC. It codes for CASSLPTGTGYTF.

CDR3 residues: CASSYAANTEAFF. DNA for the CDR3: TGTGCCAGCAGTTACGCGGCGAACACTGAAGCTTTCTTT. The chain combines TRBV6-5 with TRBJ1-1; D is undetermined. The CDR3 runs to 13 residues. V shed 2 bases and J shed 1 base, with 5 bases lying between them. Germline CDR1 is MNHEY and CDR2 is SVGAGI.

The chain recombines TRBV5-1 with TRBJ2-2, with 7 bases fitting TRBD2. V was pared by 7 bases and J by 4 bases, with 10 bases of the junction left unmatched. Germline V gene lookup returns CDR1 SGHRS and CDR2 YFSETQ. This CDR3 has 15 amino acids. In nucleotides, the CDR3 is TGCGCCAGCTCCGTGGTAGGCGGGGGCACCGGGGAGCTGTTTTTT. Its protein is CASSVVGGGTGELFF.

The V and J genes are TRBV6-5 and TRBJ2-5; 8 bases fit TRBD1. The J call may be faulty, since TRBJ2-7 better matches the DNA end. CDR1 and CDR2 (germline): MNHEY, SVGAGI. The CDR3 runs 14 residues. This CDR3 is CASSIGTGSYEQYF. The CDR3 coding sequence is TGTGCCAGCTCCATCGGGACAGGATCCTACGAGCAGTACTTC.

The V call is TRBV19, the J call TRBJ2-3; 9 bases align to TRBD1. Germline V lookup: CDR1 LNHDA, CDR2 SQIVND (reference sequence). J gave up 6 bases and V 6 bases, and 10 bases lay outside the gene matches. CDR3 length: 15 amino acids. The CDR3: CASRNPGQGADTQYF. CDR3 nucleotides: TGTGCCAGTAGAAATCCGGGACAGGGTGCGGATACGCAGTATTTT. Full variable domain (remainder filled in from reference TRBV19 and TRBJ2-3): DGGITQSPKYLFRKEGQNVTLSCEQNLNHDAMYWYRQDPGQGLRLIYYSQIVNDFQKGDIAEGYSVSREKKESFPLTVTSAQKNPTAFYLCASRNPGQGADTQYFGPGTRLTVL.

V is TRBV10-2 and J is TRBJ2-7; 7 bases match TRBD1. Looked up from germline, CDR1 is WSHSY and CDR2 is SAAADI. The CDR3 loop spans 13 amino acids. The V and J ends lost 4 bases and 2 bases, in that order; junction bases with no gene match: 2. The CDR3 coding sequence is TGCGCCAGCAGTGGGGGGACAGCCTACGAGCAGTACTTC. It specifies CASSGGTAYEQYF.

This sequence joins TRBV5-1 and TRBJ1-2, with 8 bases aligning to TRBD1. The V segment lost 3 bases and the J segment 5 bases; nucleotides outside the gene matches: 6. The CDR3 length is 14 residues. Germline CDR1 is SGHRS and CDR2 is YFSETQ. CDR3 residues: CASSSGQGWYGYTF. CDR3 coding DNA: TGCGCCAGCAGCTCAGGACAGGGATGGTATGGCTACACCTTC. Drawing the rest from reference TRBV5-1 and TRBJ1-2, the complete variable domain is KAGVTQTPRYLIKTRGQQVTLSCSPISGHRSVSWYQQTPGQGLQFLFEYFSETQRNKGNFPGRFSGRQFSNSRSEMNVSTLELGDSALYLCASSSGQGWYGYTFGSGTRLTVV.